The TCR beta chain described here comes from a study of blood T cells in healthy people across ages. Together with a sample-barcoded 5' primer, a J-beta primer mix was included in a second PCR lasting about 6 to 11 cycles. Each CDR3 protein gets one entry after TCRdb re-called the 5' RACE reads with MiXCR. Of roughly 680,000 distinct CDR3 sequences listed, around half were seen once; the top ten hold under 35%. The trim removed 4 bases at V and 2 bases at J, leaving 17 bases unmatched. There are 19 residues in the CDR3. From germline, CDR1 is ENHRY and CDR2 SYGVKD. Total RNA was isolated from each sample in quantities of at least 6 micrograms.

The rearrangement joins TRBV10-3 to TRBJ2-5, with TRBD2 matching 9 bases. The sequence was collected from a woman between 55 and 75 years old in good health. The sequenced sample was blood. The CDR3 is CAISGDEAPSGRWQETQYF. DNA for the CDR3: TGTGCCATCAGTGGGGACGAAGCCCCAAGCGGGAGGTGGCAAGAGACCCAGTACTTC.